Below are 27 T cell receptor beta chains sequenced from a single sample in a study of cytomegalovirus exposure and HLA in healthy donors. The data were produced by immunoSEQ multiplex PCR, yet TCRdb's version contains in-frame clones alone and is incomplete. The sample has about 120,000 clones, approximately 89% seen once. Sequenced input: PBMCs. The receptors stem from a woman between 18 and 29 years old in good health and CMV-seronegative.

The chain carries TRBV30 and TRBJ2-2; 15 bases align to TRBD2. This CDR3 comprises 14 residues. The junction had 0 bases not matched to a gene; V was cut back by 5 bases and J by 5 bases. CDR1 GTSNPN and CDR2 SVGIG come from the germline V gene (reference sequence). The CDR3 nucleotides are TGTGCCTGGGGACTAGCGGGGGGGACCGGGGAGCTGTTTTTT. Translation gives CAWGLAGGTGELFF.

The genes are TRBV5-1 and TRBJ2-3, with D maybe TRBD1 (6 bases). The germline V and J ends were trimmed by 0 bases and 1 base, with 9 bases remaining between them. The V gene's germline CDR1 is SGHRS and CDR2 YFSETQ. The CDR3 covers 15 residues. CDR3 in DNA: TGCGCCAGCAGCTTGGGAGGGGGAGGCACAGATACGCAGTATTTT. Encoded protein: CASSLGGGGTDTQYF.

This clone came up a few times. The V gene is TRBV10-3, the J gene TRBJ2-7; D ambiguous. Germline V lookup: CDR1 ENHRY, CDR2 SYGVKD. This CDR3 is 11 amino acids long. V shed 6 bases and J shed 6 bases, with 9 bases lying between them. CDR3 protein: CAIRVEAEQYF. The CDR3, as DNA: TGTGCCATCAGAGTAGAGGCCGAGCAGTACTTC.

The CDR3 DNA sequence: TGTGCCAGCTCCATTATTTCAGGTCAGAACACTGAAGCTTTCTTT. Translated, it gives CASSIISGQNTEAFF. The gene calls are TRBV18 and TRBJ1-1; D uncertain. V lost 6 bases and J 1 base, leaving 15 bases between the germline ends. Germline V CDR1 and CDR2: KGHSH, LQKENI. This CDR3 spans 15 amino acids.

This chain connects TRBV28 to TRBJ2-1; no clear D gene. V was trimmed by 4 bases and J by 5 bases, leaving 6 bases between them. Per the germline V gene, CDR1 is MDHEN and CDR2 is SYDVKM. The CDR3 covers 12 residues. CDR3 in amino acids: CASSSSDNEQFF. In nucleotides, the CDR3 is TGTGCCAGCAGTTCTAGTGACAATGAGCAGTTCTTC.

The chain combines TRBV5-3 with TRBJ2-1, with 10 bases that match TRBD2. TRBV5-3 is an open reading frame, and its role is uncertain. This CDR3 has 15 residues. The V segment lost 4 bases and the J segment 8 bases; nucleotides outside the gene matches: 9. Written as DNA, the CDR3 is TGTGCCAGAAGCATGCGGCTAGCGGGGGTCTATGAGCAGTTCTTC. As protein: CARSMRLAGVYEQFF.

J is TRBJ2-1 and V is TRBV30, with D perhaps TRBD1 (5 bases). The ends were cut back, 2 bases at V and 9 bases at J, with 11 bases in the middle. There are 12 residues in the CDR3. The germline V gene encodes CDR1 GTSNPN and CDR2 SVGIG (reference sequence). CDR3 nucleotide sequence: TGTGCCTGGAGTCGAAACAGGCTTGAGCAGTTCTTC. This translates into CAWSRNRLEQFF.

The chain uses TRBV6-5 and TRBJ1-2, with TRBD1 identical over 11 bases. Germline CDR1 and CDR2: MNHEY and SVGAGI. This CDR3 is built from 15 residues. The V and J ends lost 2 bases and 4 bases, in that order; junction bases with no gene match: 3. The CDR3 nucleotides read TGTGCCAGCAGTTACGGGACAGGGGGTGTCTATGGCTACACCTTC. Amino acids: CASSYGTGGVYGYTF.

This CDR3 reads CASTTEGRKQYF. The DNA for the CDR3 is TGTGCCAGCACTACAGAGGGCCGCAAGCAGTATTTT. The V call is TRBV6-1, the J call TRBJ2-3, with D tentatively TRBD2 (5 bases). Germline V gives CDR1 MNHNS, CDR2 SASEGT. There are 12 residues in the CDR3. V was trimmed by 7 bases and J by 11 bases, leaving 16 bases between them.

The sample holds one count of this clone. The chain joins TRBV18 to TRBJ2-1; TRBD2 matches 8 bases. The junction had 10 bases not matched to a gene; V was cut back by 0 bases and J by 6 bases. CDR3 length equals 17 residues. Germline CDR1 reads KGHSH; CDR2 reads LQKENI. CDR3 coding DNA: TGTGCCAGCTCACCACCTCTTCGGACTAGCCGACTCAATGAGCAGTTCTTC. Encoded protein: CASSPPLRTSRLNEQFF.

This sequence joins TRBV6-5 and TRBJ2-1; D perhaps matches TRBD2 (5 bases). Deletions cut 4 bases from V and 7 bases from J, with 14 bases between. Germline V gives CDR1 MNHEY, CDR2 SVGAGI. There are 14 residues in the CDR3. The CDR3 DNA reads TGTGCCAGCAGTTTAAACTCTCCGGGGAATGAGCAGTTCTTC. This translates into CASSLNSPGNEQFF.

This chain uses TRBV29-1 with TRBJ2-1, with TRBD1 identical over 8 bases. CDR3 size: 11 residues. Unmatched junction bases numbered 5, after V lost 4 bases and J lost 12 bases. The germline V gene has CDR1 SQVTM and CDR2 ANQGSEA. The CDR3 loop reads CSVAQGALQFF. CDR3 nucleotide sequence: TGCAGCGTTGCTCAGGGGGCTCTGCAGTTCTTC.

The V call is TRBV7-2, the J call TRBJ1-4; tentative D call: TRBD1 (5 bases). V was trimmed by 5 bases and J by 9 bases, leaving 16 bases between them. Germline V gene sequence: CDR1 SGHTA, CDR2 FQGNSA. The CDR3 loop spans 14 amino acids. CDR3 nucleotides: TGTGCCAGCAGCCCGGACATCACCATGAAAAAACTGTTTTTT. This gives the protein CASSPDITMKKLFF.

This chain connects TRBV6-6 to TRBJ1-2; TRBD1 might be the D (6 bases). V was clipped by 2 bases and J by 3 bases, with 7 bases between them. The CDR3 totals 13 residues. Germline V gene sequence: CDR1 MNHNY, CDR2 SVGAGI (reference sequence). In DNA, the CDR3 is TGTGCCAGCAGTTACGAGGGGGACTATGGCTACACCTTC. Residues: CASSYEGDYGYTF.

The V and J genes are TRBV6-1 and TRBJ1-2, with D perhaps matching TRBD1 (5 bases). From germline, CDR1 is MNHNS and CDR2 SASEGT. The length of the CDR3 is 15 residues. V shed 3 bases and J shed 4 bases, with 15 bases lying between them. CDR3 protein: CASSDRGELAYGYTF. In DNA form, the CDR3 reads TGTGCCAGCAGTGATAGGGGCGAGTTGGCCTATGGCTACACCTTC.

The chain is built from TRBV19 and TRBJ1-5; D call uncertain. V gave up 7 bases and J gave up 4 bases, with 11 bases separating them. The CDR3 spans 13 residues. Germline V CDR1 and CDR2: LNHDA, SQIVND (reference sequence). The CDR3 reads CASTLAGNQPQHF. CDR3 nucleotide sequence: TGTGCCAGTACCTTGGCGGGGAATCAGCCCCAGCATTTT.

The chain couples TRBV18 to TRBJ1-2; 10 nucleotides align to TRBD1. This CDR3 has 14 residues. Trimming removed 3 bases from V and 5 bases from J; junction bases left unmatched: 3. Germline loops: CDR1 KGHSH, CDR2 LQKENI. The CDR3, as DNA: TGTGCCAGCTCACCGTCGGGACAGGGGTATGGCTACACCTTC. Translated: CASSPSGQGYGYTF.

The rearrangement uses TRBV28 and TRBJ1-2, with D hard to call. Trimming pared 6 bases from V and 1 base from J, leaving 6 bases between. Germline V gives CDR1 MDHEN, CDR2 SYDVKM. This CDR3 region has 12 residues. The CDR3 DNA sequence: TGTGCCAGCAGGTTGAGTAACTATGGCTACACCTTC. Residues: CASRLSNYGYTF.

The V call is TRBV18, the J call TRBJ2-2; 7 nucleotides line up with TRBD2. Germline trimming cut 5 bases from V and 3 bases from J; bases unmatched to any gene: 3. This CDR3 comprises 14 residues. CDR1 KGHSH and CDR2 LQKENI come from the germline V gene. As DNA, the CDR3 is TGTGCCAGCTCAGTCCTAGCGGACACCGGGGAGCTGTTTTTT. Encoded protein: CASSVLADTGELFF. Variable domain in full (rest from reference TRBV18 and TRBJ2-2): NAGVMQNPRHLVRRRGQEARLRCSPMKGHSHVYWYRQLPEEGLKFMVYLQKENIIDESGMPKERFSAEFPKEGPSILRIQQVVRGDSAAYFCASSVLADTGELFFGEGSRLTVL.

V is TRBV6-5 and J is TRBJ2-7; TRBD1 agrees at 7 bases. Trimming removed 2 bases from V and 2 bases from J; junction bases left unmatched: 6. This CDR3 contains 15 residues. Germline CDR1 reads MNHEY; CDR2 reads SVGAGI. The CDR3 here is CASSYDRDSAYEQYV. CDR3 DNA: TGTGCCAGCAGTTACGACAGGGATTCTGCCTACGAGCAGTACGTC.

A word on this clone: At one boundary the junction diverges from the germline segment, which might be a read error. The CDR3 sequence: CATSLTLNTENTEAFF. The CDR3 nucleotides read TGTGCCACCAGTCTAACCCTGAATACAGAGAACACTGAAGCTTTCTTT. The chain couples TRBV10-3 to TRBJ1-1; D is unclear. Germline lookup yields CDR1 ENHRY and CDR2 SYGVKD. The length of the CDR3 is 16 residues.

This sequence joins TRBV30 and TRBJ1-2; D ambiguous. Germline V gene lookup returns CDR1 GTSNPN and CDR2 SVGIG (reference sequence). The length of the CDR3 is 14 residues. V lost 3 bases to trimming and J lost 8 bases, with 19 bases between them. The CDR3 DNA is TGTGCCTGGAGCGAGAACCCAGGACTAGACGGCTACACCTTC. Protein product: CAWSENPGLDGYTF.

This clone appeared once. This chain connects TRBV19 to TRBJ2-1; 9 nucleotides agree with TRBD2. Per the germline V gene, CDR1 is LNHDA and CDR2 is SQIVND (reference sequence). J lost 1 base, V lost 4 bases, and 2 bases had no gene match. The CDR3 totals 15 residues. CDR3 sequence reads: CASSTTSGSYNEQFF. CDR3 coding DNA: TGTGCCAGTAGTACGACTAGCGGATCCTACAATGAGCAGTTCTTC.

V and J are TRBV5-1 and TRBJ1-2; tentative D call: TRBD1 (6 bases). CDR1 is SGHRS, CDR2 YFSETQ, per germline. The V gene lost 0 bases and the J gene lost 6 bases, with 18 bases spanning the gap. The length of the CDR3 is 16 residues. CDR3 residues: CASSLEATTGKNGYTF. The CDR3 nucleotides read TGCGCCAGCAGCTTGGAGGCGACAACAGGGAAGAATGGCTACACCTTC.

The chain combines TRBV4-3 with TRBJ2-7; unclear D gene. Trimming shortened V by 4 bases and J by 0 bases, and 7 bases separated the two germline ends. The CDR3 length is 13 residues. Germline V CDR1 and CDR2: LGHNA, YSLEER. The CDR3 bases are TGCGCCAGCAGCCTGGTCTACTCCTACGAGCAGTACTTC. Translation gives CASSLVYSYEQYF.

The V and J genes are TRBV27 and TRBJ2-3; the D gene is possibly TRBD2 (7 bases). The length of the CDR3 is 17 residues. Germline V gives CDR1 MNHEY, CDR2 SMNVEV (reference sequence). Trimming pared 0 bases from V and 6 bases from J, leaving 19 bases between. The chain's CDR3 is CASSLSSSGRGTDTQYF. DNA for the CDR3: TGTGCCAGCAGTTTATCGTCGTCGGGGAGGGGGACGGATACGCAGTATTTT.

This clone has a handful of counts. J is TRBJ2-7 and V is TRBV18; no definite D call. There are 12 residues in the CDR3. Germline V gives CDR1 KGHSH, CDR2 LQKENI. The germline V and J ends were trimmed by 0 bases and 7 bases, with 7 bases remaining between them. The CDR3: CASSPPGGEQYV. CDR3 sequence (DNA): TGTGCCAGCTCACCACCCGGCGGAGAGCAGTACGTC.